This T cell receptor (beta chain) was captured by sequencing in a study of type 1 regulatory T cells. Study information: An in vitro protocol generated T-allo10, a Tr1-enriched, alloantigen-specific CD4 T cell product.

TCRdb reprocessed the reads via MiXCR and lists one record per CDR3 protein. The table shows roughly 46,000 distinct CDR3 sequences, with more than 10% occurring only once. Germline loops: CDR1 SGHDT, CDR2 YYEEEE. With V trimmed by 4 bases and J by 1 base, 4 bases remained unmatched. The CDR3 length is 15 residues. In regard to this clonotype: Antigen specificity is unknown.

V gene TRBV5-6 combines with J gene TRBJ2-2; 7 bases agree with TRBD2. The clonotype was recovered from a human donor in good health. The sample taken for sequencing was cultured non-Tr1 T cells, either the whole culture or a sorted T cell fraction (not recorded which). The CDR3 loop reads CASSRLALNTGELFF. In DNA, the CDR3 is TGTGCCAGCAGCCGACTAGCTTTGAACACCGGGGAGCTGTTTTTT. The full variable domain, with the rest looked up from reference TRBV5-6 and TRBJ2-2, is DAGVTQSPTHLIKTRGQQVTLRCSPKSGHDTVSWYQQALGQGPQFIFQYYEEEERQRGNFPDRFSGHQFPNYSSELNVNALLLGDSALYLCASSRLALNTGELFFGEGSRLTVL.